Described below is a single T cell receptor beta chain sequence and its context. Repertoires were generated with immunoSEQ multiplex PCR, while TCRdb's copy carries only in-frame clones and drops some. This sample has around 250,000 clones, with approximately 93% found just once. This specimen comes from a study of T cell responses to AZD1222 COVID-19 vaccine. This sample comprised peripheral blood, obtained on day 0 of AZD1222 vaccination. The sequence derives from an adult in good health.

Written as DNA, the CDR3 is TGTGCCAGCAGCCAAGATTGGAGATCACCCCTCCACTTT. Its protein product is CASSQDWRSPLHF. The V and J genes are TRBV3-1 (or the pseudogene TRBV3-2) and TRBJ1-6; D ambiguous. The germline CDR1 and CDR2 sequences are LGHDT and YNNKEL (reference sequence). This CDR3 spans 13 amino acids. Between the trimmed V and J ends, which lost 0 bases and 10 bases, there was a span of 7 bases.